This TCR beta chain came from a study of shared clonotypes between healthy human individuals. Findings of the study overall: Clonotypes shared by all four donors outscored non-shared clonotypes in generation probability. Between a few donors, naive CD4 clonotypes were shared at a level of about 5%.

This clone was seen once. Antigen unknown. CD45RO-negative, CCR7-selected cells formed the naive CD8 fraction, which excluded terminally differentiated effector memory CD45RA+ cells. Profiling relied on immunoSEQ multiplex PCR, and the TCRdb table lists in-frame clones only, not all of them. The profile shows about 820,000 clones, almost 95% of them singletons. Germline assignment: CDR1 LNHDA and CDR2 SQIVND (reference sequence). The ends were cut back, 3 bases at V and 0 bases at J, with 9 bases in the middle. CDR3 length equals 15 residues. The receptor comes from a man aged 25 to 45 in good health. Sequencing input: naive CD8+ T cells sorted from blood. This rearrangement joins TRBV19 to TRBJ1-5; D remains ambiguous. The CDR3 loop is CASSMLAHSNQPQHF. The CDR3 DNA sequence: TGTGCCAGTAGTATGCTGGCCCATAGCAATCAGCCCCAGCATTTT.